Listed below are T cell receptor beta chains from one sample, sequenced in a study of blood T cell repertoires in COVID-19. Assay: immunoSEQ multiplex PCR; the TCRdb copy retains only in-frame clones and omits some. Of fewer than 20,000 clones listed, roughly nine tenths were seen once; the top ten hold around 10%. Sequencing was performed on peripheral blood. The receptors derive from an elderly man with acute or convalescent COVID-19. The CDR3 runs from the conserved cysteine through the conserved F or W.

V gene: TRBV19; J gene: TRBJ1-5; CDR3 protein: CASVTGGQPQHF
V gene: TRBV7-8; J gene: TRBJ1-2; CDR3 protein: CASSITGDGYTF
V gene: TRBV10-2; J gene: TRBJ2-3; CDR3 protein: CASSEGRPSGTDTQYF
V gene: TRBV5-1; J gene: TRBJ2-7; CDR3 protein: CASSLEGGTAYEQYF
V gene: TRBV7-9; J gene: TRBJ2-2; CDR3 protein: CASSPLAGVVGELFF
V gene: TRBV29-1; J gene: TRBJ1-2; CDR3 protein: CSVELVTGWNGYTF
V gene: TRBV6-5; J gene: TRBJ2-7; CDR3 protein: CASSYGQRALHEQYF
V gene: TRBV19; J gene: TRBJ1-1; CDR3 protein: CASSTGTGGTEAFF
V gene: TRBV19; J gene: TRBJ1-5; CDR3 protein: CASSMRDQPQHF
V gene: TRBV2; J gene: TRBJ1-5; CDR3 protein: CASSGGQGDEPQHF